The present T cell receptor (beta chain) was sequenced within a study of blood T cell repertoires in COVID-19. Study-level information: Acute and convalescent COVID-19 specimens originated in the United States, Italy and Spain.

The CDR3 has 14 residues. Looked up from germline, CDR1 is KGHSH and CDR2 is LQKENI. V was trimmed by 6 bases and J by 2 bases, leaving 11 bases between them. Source study methods: Using reference gene primer amplification, nucleated cell counts were estimated. Clones were read by immunoSEQ multiplex PCR, and TCRdb kept only the in-frame ones, dropping some. V, J and clone size derive from that table, while D and trimming were established from the DNA sequence. The repertoire holds around 100,000 clones, with 88% as singletons. This TCR was sampled from an older woman who had recovered from COVID-19. This chain connects TRBV18 to TRBJ1-5; D possibly corresponds to TRBD1 (5 bases). Sample: peripheral blood. The CDR3 bases are TGTGCCAGCTCGCCGATACAGGGCAATCAGCCCCAGCATTTT. Amino acids: CASSPIQGNQPQHF.